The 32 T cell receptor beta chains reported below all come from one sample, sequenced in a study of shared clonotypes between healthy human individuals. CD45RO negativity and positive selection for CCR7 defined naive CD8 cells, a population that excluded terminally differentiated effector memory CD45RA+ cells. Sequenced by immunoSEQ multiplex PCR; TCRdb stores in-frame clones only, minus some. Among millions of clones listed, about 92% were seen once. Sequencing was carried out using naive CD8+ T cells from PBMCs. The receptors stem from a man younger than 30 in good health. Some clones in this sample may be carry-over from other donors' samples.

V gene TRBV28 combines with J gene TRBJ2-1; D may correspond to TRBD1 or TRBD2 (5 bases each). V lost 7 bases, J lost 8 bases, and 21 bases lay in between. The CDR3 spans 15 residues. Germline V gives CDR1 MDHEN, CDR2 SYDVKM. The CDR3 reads CASTLPEGSGYEQFF. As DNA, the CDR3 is TGTGCCAGCACCCTACCAGAGGGGAGTGGCTATGAGCAGTTCTTC.

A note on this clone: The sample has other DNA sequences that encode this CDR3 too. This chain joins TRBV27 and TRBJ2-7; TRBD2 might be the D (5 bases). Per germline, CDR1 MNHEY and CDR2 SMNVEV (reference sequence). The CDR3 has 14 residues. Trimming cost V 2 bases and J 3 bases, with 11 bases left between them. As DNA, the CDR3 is TGTGCCAGCAGTTTAGAGGGATCTGGCTACGAGCAGTACTTC. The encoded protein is CASSLEGSGYEQYF.

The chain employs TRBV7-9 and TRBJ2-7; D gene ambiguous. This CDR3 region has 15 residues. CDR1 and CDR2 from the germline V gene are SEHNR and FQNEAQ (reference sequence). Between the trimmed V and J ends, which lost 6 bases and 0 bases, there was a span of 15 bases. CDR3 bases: TGTGCCAGCAGTTCACCCCCTGTCAGCTCCTACGAGCAGTACTTC. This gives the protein CASSSPPVSSYEQYF.

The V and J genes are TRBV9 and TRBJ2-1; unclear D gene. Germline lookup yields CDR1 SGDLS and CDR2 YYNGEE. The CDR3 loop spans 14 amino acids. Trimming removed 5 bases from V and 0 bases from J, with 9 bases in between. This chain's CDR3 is CASSFGDSYNEQFF. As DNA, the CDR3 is TGTGCCAGCAGTTTTGGCGACTCCTACAATGAGCAGTTCTTC.

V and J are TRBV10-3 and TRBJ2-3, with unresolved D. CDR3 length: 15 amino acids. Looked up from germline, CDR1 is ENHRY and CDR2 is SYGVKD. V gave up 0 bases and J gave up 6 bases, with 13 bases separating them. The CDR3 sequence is CAISESFAEPDTQYF. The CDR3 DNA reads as TGTGCCATCAGTGAGTCTTTTGCGGAGCCCGATACGCAGTATTTT.

CDR3 coding DNA: TGTGCCAGCACCATGTCCCGGCGGAACACCGGGGAGCTGTTTTTT. This sequence encodes CASTMSRRNTGELFF. The chain has TRBV13 and TRBJ2-2, with D hard to call. CDR3 length: 15 amino acids. Germline values: CDR1 PRHDT, CDR2 FYEKMQ (reference sequence). V lost 7 bases, J lost 1 base, and 13 bases lay in between.

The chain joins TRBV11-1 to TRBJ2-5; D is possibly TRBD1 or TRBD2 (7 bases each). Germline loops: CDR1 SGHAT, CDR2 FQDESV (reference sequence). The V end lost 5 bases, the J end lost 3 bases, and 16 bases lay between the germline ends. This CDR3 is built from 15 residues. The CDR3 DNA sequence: TGTGCCAGCAGCCGCGGGGGAGGGGGCAAAGAGACCCAGTACTTC. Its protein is CASSRGGGGKETQYF.

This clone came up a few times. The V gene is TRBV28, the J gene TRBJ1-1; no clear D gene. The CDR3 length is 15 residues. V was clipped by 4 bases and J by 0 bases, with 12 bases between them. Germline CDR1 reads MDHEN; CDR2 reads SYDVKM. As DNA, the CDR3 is TGTGCCAGCAGTTCATCACAGCGCATGAACACTGAAGCTTTCTTT. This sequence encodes CASSSSQRMNTEAFF. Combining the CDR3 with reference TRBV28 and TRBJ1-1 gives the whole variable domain DVKVTQSSRYLVKRTGEKVFLECVQDMDHENMFWYRQDPGLGLRLIYFSYDVKMKEKGDIPEGYSVSREKKERFSLILESASTNQTSMYLCASSSSQRMNTEAFFGQGTRLTVV.

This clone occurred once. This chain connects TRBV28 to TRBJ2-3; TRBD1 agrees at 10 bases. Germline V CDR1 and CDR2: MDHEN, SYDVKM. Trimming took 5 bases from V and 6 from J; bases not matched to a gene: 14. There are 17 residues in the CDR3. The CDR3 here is CASSLRSPGTGDDTQYF. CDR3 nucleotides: TGTGCCAGCAGTCTAAGGTCCCCCGGGACAGGGGATGATACGCAGTATTTT.

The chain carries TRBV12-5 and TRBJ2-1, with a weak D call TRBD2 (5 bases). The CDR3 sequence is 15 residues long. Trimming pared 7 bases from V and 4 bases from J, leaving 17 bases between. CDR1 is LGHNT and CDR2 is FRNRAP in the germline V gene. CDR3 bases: TGTGCTAGTGCATTGGGAGACAAGCCTTACAATGAGCAGTTCTTC. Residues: CASALGDKPYNEQFF. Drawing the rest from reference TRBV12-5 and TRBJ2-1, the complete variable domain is DARVTQTPRHKVTEMGQEVTMRCQPILGHNTVFWYRQTMMQGLELLAYFRNRAPLDDSGMPKDRFSAEMPDATLATLKIQPSEPRDSAVYFCASALGDKPYNEQFFGPGTRLTVL.

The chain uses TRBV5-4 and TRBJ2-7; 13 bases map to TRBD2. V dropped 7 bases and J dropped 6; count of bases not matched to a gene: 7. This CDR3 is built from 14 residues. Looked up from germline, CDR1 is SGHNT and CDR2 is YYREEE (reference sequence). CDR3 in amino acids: CASQGLAGASEQYF. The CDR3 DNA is TGTGCCAGCCAAGGACTAGCGGGAGCATCCGAGCAGTACTTC.

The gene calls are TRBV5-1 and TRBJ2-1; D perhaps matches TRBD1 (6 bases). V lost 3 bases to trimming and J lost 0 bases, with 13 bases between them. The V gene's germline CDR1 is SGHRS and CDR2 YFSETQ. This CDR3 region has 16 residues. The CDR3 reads CASSSRGGSSYNEQFF. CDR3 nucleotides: TGCGCCAGCAGCTCCCGAGGGGGAAGCTCCTACAATGAGCAGTTCTTC. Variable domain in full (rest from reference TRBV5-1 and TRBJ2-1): KAGVTQTPRYLIKTRGQQVTLSCSPISGHRSVSWYQQTPGQGLQFLFEYFSETQRNKGNFPGRFSGRQFSNSRSEMNVSTLELGDSALYLCASSSRGGSSYNEQFFGPGTRLTVL.

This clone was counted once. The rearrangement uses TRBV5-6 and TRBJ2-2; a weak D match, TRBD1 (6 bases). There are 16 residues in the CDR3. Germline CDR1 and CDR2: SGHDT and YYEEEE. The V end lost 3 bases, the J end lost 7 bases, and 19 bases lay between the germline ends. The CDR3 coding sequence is TGTGCCAGCAGCTCACCCTCGACAGGTAACGGCGGGGAGCTGTTTTTT. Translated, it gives CASSSPSTGNGGELFF. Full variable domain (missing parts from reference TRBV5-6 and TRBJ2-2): DAGVTQSPTHLIKTRGQQVTLRCSPKSGHDTVSWYQQALGQGPQFIFQYYEEEERQRGNFPDRFSGHQFPNYSSELNVNALLLGDSALYLCASSSPSTGNGGELFFGEGSRLTVL.

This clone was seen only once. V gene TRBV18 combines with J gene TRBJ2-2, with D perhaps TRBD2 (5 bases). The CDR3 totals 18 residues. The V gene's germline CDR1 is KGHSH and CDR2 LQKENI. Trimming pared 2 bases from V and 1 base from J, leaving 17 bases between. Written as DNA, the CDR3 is TGTGCCAGCTCACCAGTAATGCCCCGGGGAAAGAACACCGGGGAGCTGTTTTTT. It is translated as CASSPVMPRGKNTGELFF. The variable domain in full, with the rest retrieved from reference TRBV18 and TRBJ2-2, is NAGVMQNPRHLVRRRGQEARLRCSPMKGHSHVYWYRQLPEEGLKFMVYLQKENIIDESGMPKERFSAEFPKEGPSILRIQQVVRGDSAAYFCASSPVMPRGKNTGELFFGEGSRLTVL.

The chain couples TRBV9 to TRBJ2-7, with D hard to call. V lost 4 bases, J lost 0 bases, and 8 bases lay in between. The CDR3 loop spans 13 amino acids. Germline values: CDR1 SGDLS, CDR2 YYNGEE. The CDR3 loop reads CASSTTVSYEQYF. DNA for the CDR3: TGTGCCAGCAGCACCACTGTCTCCTACGAGCAGTACTTC.

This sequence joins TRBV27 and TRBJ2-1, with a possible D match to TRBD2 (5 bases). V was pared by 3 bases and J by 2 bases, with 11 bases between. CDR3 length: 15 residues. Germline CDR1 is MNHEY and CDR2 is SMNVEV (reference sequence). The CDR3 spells CASSFRGTPYNEQFF. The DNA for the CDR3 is TGTGCCAGCAGTTTTCGGGGAACCCCCTACAATGAGCAGTTCTTC.

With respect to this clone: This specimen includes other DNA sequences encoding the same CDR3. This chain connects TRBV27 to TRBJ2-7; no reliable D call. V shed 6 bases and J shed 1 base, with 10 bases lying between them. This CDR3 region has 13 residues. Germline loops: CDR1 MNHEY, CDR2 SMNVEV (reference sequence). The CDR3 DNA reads TGTGCCAGCAGCTTGTCGGAGTCCTACGAGCAGTACTTC. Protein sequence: CASSLSESYEQYF.

Here the CDR3 DNA reads TGTGCCAGCAGTACCCGGGAGGGCACTGAAGCTTTCTTT. This encodes CASSTREGTEAFF. V gene TRBV27 combines with J gene TRBJ1-1; D uncertain. The CDR3 totals 13 residues. Germline-derived CDR1 and CDR2 are MNHEY and SMNVEV (reference sequence). The V end was cut by 5 bases, the J end by 4 bases, with 11 bases between.

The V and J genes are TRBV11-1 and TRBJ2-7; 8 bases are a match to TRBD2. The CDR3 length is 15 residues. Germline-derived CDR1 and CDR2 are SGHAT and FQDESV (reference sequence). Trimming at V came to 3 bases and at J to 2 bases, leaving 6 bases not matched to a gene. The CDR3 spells CASSLLAGRTYEQYF. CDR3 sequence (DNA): TGTGCCAGCAGCTTGCTAGCGGGCCGAACCTACGAGCAGTACTTC. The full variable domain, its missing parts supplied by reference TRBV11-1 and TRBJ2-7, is EAEVAQSPRYKITEKSQAVAFWCDPISGHATLYWYRQILGQGPELLVQFQDESVVDDSQLPKDRFSAERLKGVDSTLKIQPAELGDSAMYLCASSLLAGRTYEQYFGPGTRLTVT.

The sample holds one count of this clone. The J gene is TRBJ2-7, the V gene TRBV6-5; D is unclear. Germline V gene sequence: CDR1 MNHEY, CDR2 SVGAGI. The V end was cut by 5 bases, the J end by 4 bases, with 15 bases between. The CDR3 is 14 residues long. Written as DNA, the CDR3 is TGTGCCAGCAGTAAGGGCTTGGTACTTTACGAGCAGTACTTC. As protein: CASSKGLVLYEQYF.

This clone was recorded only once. The CDR3 is CASCPGPNEKLFF. The CDR3 region has the DNA TGTGCCAGCTGCCCGGGGCCCAATGAAAAACTGTTTTTT. V is TRBV2 and J is TRBJ1-4, with a weak D call TRBD1 (5 bases). Germline V gene data show CDR1 as SNHLY and CDR2 as FYNNEI. V shed 8 bases and J shed 5 bases, with 12 bases lying between them. The CDR3 extends over 13 amino acids.

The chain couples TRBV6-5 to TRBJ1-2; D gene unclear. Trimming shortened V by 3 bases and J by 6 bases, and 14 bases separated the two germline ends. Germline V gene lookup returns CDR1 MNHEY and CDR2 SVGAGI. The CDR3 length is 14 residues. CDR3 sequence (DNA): TGTGCCAGCAGTTATTCGACCCAGACGGATGGCTACACCTTC. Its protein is CASSYSTQTDGYTF.

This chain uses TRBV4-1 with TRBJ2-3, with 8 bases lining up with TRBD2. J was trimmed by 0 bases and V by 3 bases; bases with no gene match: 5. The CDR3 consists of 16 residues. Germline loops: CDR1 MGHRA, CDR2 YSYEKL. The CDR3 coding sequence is TGCGCCAGCAGCCAGGGGGCTAGCGGGAGCACAGATACGCAGTATTTT. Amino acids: CASSQGASGSTDTQYF.

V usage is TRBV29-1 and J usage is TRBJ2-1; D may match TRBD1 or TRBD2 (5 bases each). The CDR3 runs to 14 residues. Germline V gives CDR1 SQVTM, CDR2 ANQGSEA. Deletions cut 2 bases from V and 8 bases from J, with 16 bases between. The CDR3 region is CSVERGRVNHEQFF. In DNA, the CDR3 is TGCAGCGTTGAACGGGGACGGGTGAACCATGAGCAGTTCTTC.

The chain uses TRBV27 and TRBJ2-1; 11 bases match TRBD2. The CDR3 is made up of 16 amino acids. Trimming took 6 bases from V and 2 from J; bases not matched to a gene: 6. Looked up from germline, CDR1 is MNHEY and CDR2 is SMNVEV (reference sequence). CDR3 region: CASREIAGGPYNEQFF. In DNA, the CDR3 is TGTGCCAGCAGGGAAATAGCGGGAGGGCCCTACAATGAGCAGTTCTTC.

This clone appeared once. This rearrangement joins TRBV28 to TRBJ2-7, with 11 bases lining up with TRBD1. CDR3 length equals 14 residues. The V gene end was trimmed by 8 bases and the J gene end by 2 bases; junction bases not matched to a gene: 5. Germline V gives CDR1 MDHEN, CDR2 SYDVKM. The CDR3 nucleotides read TGTGCCAGCCGTGCGGACAGGGGGCCCTACGAGCAGTACTTC. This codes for CASRADRGPYEQYF.

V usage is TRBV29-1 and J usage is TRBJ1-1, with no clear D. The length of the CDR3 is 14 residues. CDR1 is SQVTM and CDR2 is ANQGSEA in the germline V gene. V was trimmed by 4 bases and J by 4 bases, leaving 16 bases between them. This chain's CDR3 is CSVAVEVMSTEAFF. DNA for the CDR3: TGCAGCGTTGCCGTGGAGGTGATGAGCACTGAAGCTTTCTTT.

The CDR3 DNA is TGTGCCAGCAGCTTTCTAGCGGGAGGGAATCAATGGCAGTTCTTC. It encodes CASSFLAGGNQWQFF. The V call is TRBV7-6, the J call TRBJ2-1; 12 positions match TRBD2. V shed 3 bases and J 12 bases; nucleotides not matched to a gene: 9. The CDR3 covers 15 residues. Germline V gene sequence: CDR1 SGHVS, CDR2 FNYEAQ.

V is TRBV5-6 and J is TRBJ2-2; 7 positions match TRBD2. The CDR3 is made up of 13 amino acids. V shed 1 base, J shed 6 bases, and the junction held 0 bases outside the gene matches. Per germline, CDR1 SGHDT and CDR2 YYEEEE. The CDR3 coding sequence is TGTGCCAGCAGCTTGACTAGCGCCGGGGAGCTGTTTTTT. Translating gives CASSLTSAGELFF.

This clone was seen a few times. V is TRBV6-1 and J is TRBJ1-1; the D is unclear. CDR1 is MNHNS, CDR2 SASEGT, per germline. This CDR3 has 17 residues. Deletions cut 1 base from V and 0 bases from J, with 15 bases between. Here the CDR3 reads CASSEGVVGSLNTEAFF. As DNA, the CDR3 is TGTGCCAGCAGTGAAGGGGTGGTAGGCAGTTTGAACACTGAAGCTTTCTTT.

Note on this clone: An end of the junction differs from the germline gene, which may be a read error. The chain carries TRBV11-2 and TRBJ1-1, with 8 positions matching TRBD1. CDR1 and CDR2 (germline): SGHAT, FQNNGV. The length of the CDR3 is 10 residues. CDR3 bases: TGTGCCAGCAGCCCACCCAGGGGGCCCTTT. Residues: CASSPPRGPF.

CDR3 residues: CASSLSWREENTGELFF. For the CDR3, the DNA is TGTGCCAGCAGCTTGTCATGGCGGGAGGAGAACACCGGGGAGCTGTTTTTT. The gene calls are TRBV5-5 and TRBJ2-2, with 8 bases matching TRBD2. The CDR3 length is 17 residues. CDR1 SGHKS and CDR2 YYEKEE come from the germline V gene (reference sequence). The V segment lost 1 base and the J segment 1 base; nucleotides outside the gene matches: 6.